This TCR beta chain was documented in a study of PD-1 blockade in classical Hodgkin lymphoma. Study-wide background: The study gave patients nivolumab 3 mg/kg intravenously every 2 weeks.

Indicated time point: cycle 4 day 1 (C4D1), after 5 to 7 weeks of nivolumab. Following autologous stem cell transplantation, relapse occurred in every patient, and exposure to brentuximab vedotin varied. For this clone: The target antigen is unknown.

Overall study findings and caveats: By cycle point C4D1, TCR diversity had risen significantly in CD4+ cells (but not CD8+ cells).

CDR3 size: 16 residues. V lost 5 bases and J lost 2, with 19 bases in between. Germline CDR1 and CDR2: SGHVS and FNYEAQ. This table comes from immunoSEQ multiplex PCR, and its TCRdb copy is limited to in-frame clones, with some not included. The sample contains about 90,000 clones, 83% of which appear only once. This TCR came from a human donor with classical Hodgkin lymphoma. This chain connects TRBV7-6 to TRBJ2-7; tentative D call: TRBD2 (5 bases). The source was peripheral blood mononuclear cells (PBMCs), collected before the fourth cycle of nivolumab. CDR3 sequence: CASSPRTPLLTYEQYF. As DNA, the CDR3 is TGTGCCAGCAGCCCTCGGACTCCCCTTTTAACCTACGAGCAGTACTTC.